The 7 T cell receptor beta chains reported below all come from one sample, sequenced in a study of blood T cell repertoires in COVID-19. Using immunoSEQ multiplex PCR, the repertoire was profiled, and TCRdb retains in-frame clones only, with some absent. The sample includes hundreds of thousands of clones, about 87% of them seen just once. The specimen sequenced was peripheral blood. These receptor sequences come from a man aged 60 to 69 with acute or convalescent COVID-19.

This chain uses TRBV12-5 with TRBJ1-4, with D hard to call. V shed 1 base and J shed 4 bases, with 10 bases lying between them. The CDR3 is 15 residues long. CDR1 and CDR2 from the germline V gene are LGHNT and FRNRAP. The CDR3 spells CASGLGLADNEKLFF. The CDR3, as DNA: TGTGCTAGTGGTTTGGGTCTGGCGGATAATGAAAAACTGTTTTTT.

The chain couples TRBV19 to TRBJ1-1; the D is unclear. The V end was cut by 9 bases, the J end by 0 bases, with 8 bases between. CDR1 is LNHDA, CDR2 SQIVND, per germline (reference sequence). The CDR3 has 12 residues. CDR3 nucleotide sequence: TGTGCCAGCGCGGAGTTGAACACTGAAGCTTTCTTT. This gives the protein CASAELNTEAFF. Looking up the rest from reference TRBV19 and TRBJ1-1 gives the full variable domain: DGGITQSPKYLFRKEGQNVTLSCEQNLNHDAMYWYRQDPGQGLRLIYYSQIVNDFQKGDIAEGYSVSREKKESFPLTVTSAQKNPTAFYLCASAELNTEAFFGQGTRLTVV.

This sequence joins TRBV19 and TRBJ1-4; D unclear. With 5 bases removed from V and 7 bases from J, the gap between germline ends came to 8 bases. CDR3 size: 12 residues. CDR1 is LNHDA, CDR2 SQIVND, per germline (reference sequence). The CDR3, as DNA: TGTGCCAGTAGTCCCACGGTTGAAAAACTGTTTTTT. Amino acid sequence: CASSPTVEKLFF. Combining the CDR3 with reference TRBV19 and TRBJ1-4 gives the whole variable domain DGGITQSPKYLFRKEGQNVTLSCEQNLNHDAMYWYRQDPGQGLRLIYYSQIVNDFQKGDIAEGYSVSREKKESFPLTVTSAQKNPTAFYLCASSPTVEKLFFGSGTQLSVL.

CDR3 sequence: CASSTATGSYEQYF. For the CDR3, the DNA is TGTGCCAGCAGCACCGCGACAGGATCCTACGAGCAGTACTTC. This rearrangement joins TRBV14 to TRBJ2-7; weak D call: TRBD1 (6 bases). V lost 5 bases and J lost 1, with 12 bases in between. This CDR3 contains 14 residues. Germline V gene data show CDR1 as SGHDN and CDR2 as FVKESK.

CDR3 bases: TGTGCCAGCAGCTTCATCGGGGAGCTGTTTTTT. This gives the protein CASSFIGELFF. The chain links TRBV5-6 to TRBJ2-2; unclear D gene. CDR1 is SGHDT, CDR2 YYEEEE, per germline. This CDR3 contains 11 residues. Trimming removed 2 bases from V and 7 bases from J, with 3 bases in between.

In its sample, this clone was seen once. DNA of the CDR3: TGTGCCAGCAGCCCAAGCTACAGGGGGCGCGAGCAGTACTTC. Its protein is CASSPSYRGREQYF. The V call is TRBV14, the J call TRBJ2-7, with TRBD1 identical over 9 bases. Losses at the gene ends were 4 bases for V and 6 bases for J; bases not matched to a gene: 7. CDR3 length: 14 residues. The germline gives CDR1 SGHDN, CDR2 FVKESK.

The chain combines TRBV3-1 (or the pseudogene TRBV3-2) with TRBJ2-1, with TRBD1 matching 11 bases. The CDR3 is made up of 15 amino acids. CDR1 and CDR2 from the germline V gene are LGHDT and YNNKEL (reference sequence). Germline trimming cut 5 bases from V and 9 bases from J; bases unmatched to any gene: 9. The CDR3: CASSDRDRGIGEQFF. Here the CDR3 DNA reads TGTGCCAGCAGCGACCGGGACAGGGGGATAGGTGAGCAGTTCTTC.